This T cell receptor beta chain is from a study of CD8 T cells in ankylosing spondylitis. This clonotype was found many times. Its antigen remains unknown. This CDR3 comprises 14 residues. Unmatched junction bases numbered 6, after V lost 4 bases and J lost 4 bases. Germline V CDR1 and CDR2: LGHDT, YNNKEL (reference sequence). Study-level points and caveats: There was a TCR beta motif, made of several highly homologous variants, that appeared characteristic of ankylosing spondylitis blood. Disease-linked clones bore a CD8+ phenotype, appearing relatively rarely in peripheral blood. Disease-associated clones were reportedly significantly overrepresented in matched ankylosing spondylitis synovial fluid.

In making TCR beta libraries, quantitative 5'-RACE with molecular barcodes was used. TCRdb fed the 5' RACE reads into MiXCR, producing one record per CDR3 protein. The profile shows around 150,000 distinct CDR3 sequences, about 32% of them singletons. The sequence was obtained from a male donor with ankylosing spondylitis. The V and J genes are TRBV3-1 and TRBJ1-2; 7 bases align to TRBD1. The sample was synovial fluid, either unsorted or a sorted T cell fraction (not recorded which). The CDR3 is CASSPMDRIYGYTF. The CDR3 coding sequence is TGTGCCAGCAGCCCGATGGACAGGATCTATGGCTACACCTTC. The full variable domain, in which reference TRBV3-1 and TRBJ1-2 provide the parts outside the CDR3, is DTAVSQTPKYLVTQMGNDKSIKCEQNLGHDTMYWYKQDSKKFLKIMFSYNNKELIINETVPNRFSPKSPDKAHLNLHINSLELGDSAVYFCASSPMDRIYGYTFGSGTRLTVV.